This T cell receptor beta chain was obtained from a study of cytomegalovirus exposure and HLA in healthy donors (dated by TCRdb to about 2017). About the study as a whole: An earlier analysis of several hundred of the donors reported 276 Gb of sequence data and 100 million to 120 million unique TCR beta sequences obtained from about 179 million T cells. An early release covering around 630 HLA-typed donors comprised approximately 290 gigabases of sequencing data and around 80 million unique TCR sequences. Of the roughly 400 genotyped donors, 70% to 90% were placed in the genetic ancestry cluster associated with self-reported Caucasian donors. The study was designed to test whether signatures of past pathogen exposure could be identified by cataloging public T cell receptors. The study profiled the T cell repertoires of fewer than 850 subjects by immunosequencing and related them to cytomegalovirus serostatus. In addition to the first cohort of 666 subjects, a separate validation cohort of 130 or so different subjects was used. High-throughput TCR immunosequencing, statistical association of individual TCRs with disease status, and machine learning were combined to predict cytomegalovirus infection status. A later analysis re-examined previously published TCR beta repertoires from 500 to 700 donors and added high-resolution HLA genotyping to investigate patterns of TCR occurrence. Rather than using new phenotypic data, the later analysis identified candidate immune exposures from TCR beta sequences and from how often those sequences occurred across donors. In an earlier analysis of more than 550 of the donors, high-throughput TCR beta sequencing was used to judge whether each TCR beta V gene segment behaved as functional or pseudogenic. Donor age, sex, ethnicity and CMV serostatus were compiled alongside the repertoire data. In a later genetic analysis, genome-wide SNP genotypes for about three fifths of the roughly 670 donors were used, and that subset was treated as a discovery cohort. All discovery cohort repertoires had been generated on a single sequencing platform. HLA typing covered class I and class II loci at four-digit resolution. The number of typed donors differed by locus: about 620-640 for A, B, C, DRB1 and DQB1; some 500 for DQA1; some 610 for DPA1; and some 470 for DPB1. Because of strong linkage in the cohort, roughly five DR-DQ haplotypes were treated as single units for association and clustering. On average, about 240,000 unique TCR beta nucleotide sequences were sequenced per donor among about 400 genotyped donors of the cohort, with roughly a sixth of those sequences being non-productive.

As to this clone: No antigen is known for it. Per-base qualities were not stored, and no clone one base away is much larger.

Summary of the overall study and its limitations: A further reported finding was that TCR beta sequences accurately predicted the HLA-A and HLA-B alleles for most subjects in the first cohort. According to a later analysis, parvovirus B19, influenza, CMV and Epstein-Barr virus appeared linked to several top co-occurrence clusters. The only immune exposure information available for the cohort was CMV serostatus. This cohort had only TCR beta chains sequenced, and the lack of alpha or paired-chain data limited which features could be detected. In a later analysis, the rate of TCR association differed among HLA loci, with DRB1 alleles having the most associated TCRs and HLA-C alleles having the fewest. Some IMGT-functional V segments, including TRBV6-2 and TRBV6-3, could not be distinguished by the 87-base-pair reads and were therefore excluded. Sequencing depth was assumed to be roughly uniform across donors in the presence/absence analyses, though that assumption may not hold. A later genetic analysis reported fewer N-insertions in productive TCRs among donors in an Asian-associated ancestry cluster than the roughly 700-donor mean. The authors suggested that the approach could potentially be extended to other disease states and immunological phenotypes. While some public TCRs were present in many individuals, most TCR sequences turned up only very rarely across donors. Cytomegalovirus status was reported to be diagnosed by the classifier with high specificity and sensitivity in both the original and validation cohorts. HLA typing was unavailable for some donors at each locus, so association tests used only the typed subset. The study gave a list of under 200 TCR beta chains associated with cytomegalovirus. Because counts were too low, roughly 17 rarely observed V segments, including chromosome 9 orphons, were left out of the earlier analysis of 587 of the donors. In vitro tests confirmed that three of the cytomegalovirus-associated TCR beta chains recognize cytomegalovirus antigens. Assigning TCR associations to individual alleles was difficult when HLA alleles, especially DR and DQ, strongly co-occurred. The sequencing pipeline was judged likely to have produced a cluster of highly shared sequence variants as a technical artifact. A later genetic analysis associated a missense DCLRE1C variant with V-gene and J-gene trimming of TCR beta chains, and an independent cohort replicated the association. Compared with equally common non-associated chains, HLA-associated TCR beta chains in a later analysis were more clonally expanded and had lower generation probabilities. Specific HLA alleles were associated with 15,000 to 20,000 TCR beta sequences at a false discovery rate of 0.05 in a later analysis. Linkage disequilibrium might explain the correlated functional status among segregating V segments, but an unknown experimental factor could not be excluded. Most CMV-associated TCR beta chains appeared to be HLA-restricted in a later analysis, and the HLA associations seemed to be driven largely by CMV exposure. Broadly in line with IMGT annotations, most TCR beta V segments showed up in productive rearrangements about 90% or about 30% of the time in an earlier analysis of around 550 of the donors.

The cohort consisted of 600 or so healthy bone marrow donors. Cohort members were all nominally healthy when sampled, although unrecorded immune exposures were likely present. The donor was CMV seronegative and belonged to the group of more than 300 seronegative cohort members. Each donor provided a peripheral blood sample, and peripheral blood mononuclear cells were used for TCR beta sequencing. The Qiagen DNeasy Blood Extraction Kit was used to extract genomic DNA from the blood cell samples. Library construction relied on the immunoSEQ multiplex PCR assay. The multiplex PCR relied on a mix of 60 forward primers for TCR Vbeta segments and 13 reverse primers for TCR Jbeta segments. A multiplex PCR assay on genomic DNA amplified the CDR3 region of rearranged TCR beta genes. Amplified TCR beta libraries were sequenced as 87-base-pair reads on the Illumina HiSeq System. Turning to the authors' computational methods: In a later analysis, tens of millions of unique TCR beta chains were counted across the approximately 640 repertoires, and about 10 million of these chains were shared by at least two donors. Raw reads were error-corrected and collapsed into unique sequences by a nearest-neighbor algorithm in which closely related sequences were merged to remove PCR and sequencing errors. Alignment of CDR3 sequences to IMGT reference sequences was used to assign V, D and J gene segments. For a sequence to be retained, a match of at least six nucleotides was required to both a V gene segment and a J gene segment. Rearrangements were classified as productive when the CDR3 lacked stop codons and remained in frame with V and J, and all other rearrangements were classified as non-productive. Following IMGT convention, CDR3 was defined as the stretch from the second conserved V-encoded cysteine to the conserved J-encoded phenylalanine. The earlier analysis of 500 to 650 of the donors excluded any sequence lacking an unambiguous match to a single V gene segment. An earlier analysis of fewer than 650 of the donors classified V segments as functional when productive rearrangements were above 56.7% and as segregating when the standard deviation between donors was above 5%. A statistical classification framework was developed to diagnose cytomegalovirus status using the catalog of TCR beta chain sequences. In a later analysis, V and J genes were assigned by comparing TCR nucleotide sequences against IMGT/GENE-DB human TR gene sequences. Using the TCRdist pipeline, a later analysis assigned CDR3 sequences along with most-parsimonious VDJ recombination scenarios. A later analysis defined each TCR beta chain by its CDR3 amino acid sequence plus V-gene family, and excluded reads lacking a unique V-gene family. A later analysis removed several hundred highly shared, low-generation-probability nucleotide sequences to deal with suspected cross-contamination and a sequencing artifact. In a later analysis, a clonal expansion index for each public chain was calculated from normalized within-repertoire ranks of inferred template counts. Generation probabilities in a later analysis came from a VDJ recombination model fitted to out-of-frame rearrangements, and those results were checked against IGoR. In a later analysis, hypergeometric tests were used to score TCR-TCR, TCR-HLA and TCR-CMV co-occurrence, with a repertoire-size bias correction applied to TCR pairs. False discovery rates were estimated in a later analysis by permuting HLA or CMV assignments 20 times. In a later analysis, co-occurring TCRs were grouped with DBSCAN, and TCRdist sequence similarity was added when clustering was performed within HLA-allele-positive subsets. Co-occurrence clustering excluded repertoires with fewer than 30,000 or more than 120,000 public chains, plus five with anomalous nucleotide sharing. The table was pulled from immuneACCESS by TCRdb, which kept in-frame rearrangements only. Such tables lose some clones; where checked, under half of the loss comes from unresolved V genes, and the rest has no known cause. V, J and clone size are those of that table, while D and trimming were read from the DNA. A total of under 200,000 clones appear in this sample, 82% of them only once. Jointly, the top ten make up about 1.5% of the sample.

Reading from cysteine to phenylalanine, the CDR3 counts 17 amino acids. CDR3 DNA only is kept here, 51 bases in frame from base 1. CDR1 and CDR2 (LNHNV, YYDKDF) derive from the germline V gene (reference sequence). V is cut back by 0 bases and J by 6 bases, with 9 bases in the junction unmatched. This TCR was sampled from a woman aged 18-29 years in good health and CMV-seronegative. Sample: PBMCs. The rearrangement joined TRBV15 to TRBJ2-2; TRBD2 agrees with 8 junctional bases. The sequence in DNA is TGTGCCACCAGCAGAGACAAGGGACTAGTCGTTTCCGGGGAGCTGTTTTTT. Translation gives CATSRDKGLVVSGELFF.